Described below is a single T cell receptor beta chain sequence and its context. The test was conducted at deep level. Sequencing was performed with immunoSEQ multiplex PCR; in TCRdb, only in-frame clones are kept and a portion is missing. The sample consists of about 560,000 clones, just over 75% of them appearing once. The CDR3 runs to 14 residues. In germline, CDR1 is MNHEY, CDR2 SMNVEV (reference sequence). The V segment lost 6 bases and the J segment 8 bases; nucleotides outside the gene matches: 9. Nashville, Tennessee was home to all donors, each a Caucasian adult. This sample is part of a study of shared clonotypes between healthy human individuals.

The TCR comes from a woman aged 40-49 years in good health. Some clones in this sample may be carry-over from other donors' samples. The chain uses TRBV27 and TRBJ2-1, with 8 bases aligning to TRBD2. Specimen: PBMCs. CDR3 protein: CASSPGTSSHEQFF. CDR3 bases: TGTGCCAGCAGCCCCGGGACTAGTTCGCATGAGCAGTTCTTC.